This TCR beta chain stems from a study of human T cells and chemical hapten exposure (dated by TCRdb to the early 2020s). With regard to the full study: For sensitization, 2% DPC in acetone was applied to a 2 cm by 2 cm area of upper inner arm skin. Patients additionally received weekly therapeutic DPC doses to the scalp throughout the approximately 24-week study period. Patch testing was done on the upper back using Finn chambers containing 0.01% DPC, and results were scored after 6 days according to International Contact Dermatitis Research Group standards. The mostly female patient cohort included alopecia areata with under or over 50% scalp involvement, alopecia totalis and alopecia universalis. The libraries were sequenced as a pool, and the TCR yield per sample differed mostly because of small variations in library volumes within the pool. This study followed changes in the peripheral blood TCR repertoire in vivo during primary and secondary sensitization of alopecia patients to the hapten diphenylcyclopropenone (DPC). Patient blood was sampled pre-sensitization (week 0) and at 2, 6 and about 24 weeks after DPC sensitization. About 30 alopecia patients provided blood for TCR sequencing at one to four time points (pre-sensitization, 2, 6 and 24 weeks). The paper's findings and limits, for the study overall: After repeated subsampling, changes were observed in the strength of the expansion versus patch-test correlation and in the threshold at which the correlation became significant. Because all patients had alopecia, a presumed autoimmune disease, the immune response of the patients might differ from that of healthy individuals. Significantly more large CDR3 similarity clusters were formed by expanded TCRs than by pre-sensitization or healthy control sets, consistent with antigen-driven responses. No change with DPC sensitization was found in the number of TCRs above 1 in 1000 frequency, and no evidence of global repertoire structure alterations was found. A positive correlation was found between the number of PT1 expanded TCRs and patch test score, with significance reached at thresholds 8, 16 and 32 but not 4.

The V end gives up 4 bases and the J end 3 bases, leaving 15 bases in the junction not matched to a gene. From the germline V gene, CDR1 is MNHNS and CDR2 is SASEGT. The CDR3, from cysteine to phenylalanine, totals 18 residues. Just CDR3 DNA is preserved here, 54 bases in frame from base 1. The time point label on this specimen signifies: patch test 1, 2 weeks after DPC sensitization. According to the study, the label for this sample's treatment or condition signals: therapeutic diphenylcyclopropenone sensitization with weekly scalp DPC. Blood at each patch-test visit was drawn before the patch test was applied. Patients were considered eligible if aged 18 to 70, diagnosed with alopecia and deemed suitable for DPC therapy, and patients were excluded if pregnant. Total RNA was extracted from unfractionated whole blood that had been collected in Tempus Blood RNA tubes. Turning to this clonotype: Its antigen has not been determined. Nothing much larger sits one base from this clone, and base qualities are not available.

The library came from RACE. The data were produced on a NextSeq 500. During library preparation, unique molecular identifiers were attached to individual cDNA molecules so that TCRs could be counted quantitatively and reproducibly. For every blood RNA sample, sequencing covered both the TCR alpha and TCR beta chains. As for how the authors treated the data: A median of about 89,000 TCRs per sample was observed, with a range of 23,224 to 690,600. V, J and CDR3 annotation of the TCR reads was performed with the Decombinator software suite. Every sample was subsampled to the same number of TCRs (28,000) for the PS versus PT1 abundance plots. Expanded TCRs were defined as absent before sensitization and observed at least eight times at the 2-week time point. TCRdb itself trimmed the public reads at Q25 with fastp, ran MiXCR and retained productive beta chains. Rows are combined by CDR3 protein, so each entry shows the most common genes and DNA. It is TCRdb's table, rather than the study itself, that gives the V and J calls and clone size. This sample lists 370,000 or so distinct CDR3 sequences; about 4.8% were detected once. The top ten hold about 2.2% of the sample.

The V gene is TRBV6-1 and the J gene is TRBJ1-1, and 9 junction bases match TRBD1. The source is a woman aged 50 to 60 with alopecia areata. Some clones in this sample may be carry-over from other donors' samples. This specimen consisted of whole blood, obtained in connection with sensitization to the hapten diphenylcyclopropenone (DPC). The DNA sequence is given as TGTGCCAGCAGTGGTTCTAAACCGGGACAGGGTTTCGACACTGAAGCTTTCTTT. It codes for CASSGSKPGQGFDTEAFF.